In its sample, the clone carrying this T cell receptor (beta chain) was seen a few times. Antigen unknown. This sample stems from a study of human T cells and chemical hapten exposure. Background on the study: Affected patients, primarily female, had alopecia areata, totalis or universalis.

The time point was: patch test 2, 6 weeks after DPC sensitization. Treatment described: therapeutic diphenylcyclopropenone sensitization with weekly scalp DPC. Overall study results and limits: No change in TCRs above 1 in 1000 frequency was produced by DPC sensitization.

Germline values: CDR1 SGHDN, CDR2 FVKESK. This CDR3 spans 15 amino acids. Unmatched junction bases numbered 1, after V lost 1 base and J lost 4 bases. In TCRdb, the RACE reads were re-called with MiXCR into one record per CDR3 protein. The data show around 360,000 distinct CDR3 sequences, nearly 6.5% seen once. Sequencing used whole blood, obtained in connection with sensitization to the hapten diphenylcyclopropenone (DPC). The V and J genes are TRBV14 and TRBJ1-5; 10 bases fit TRBD1. The sequence was collected from a woman under 30 with alopecia areata. Some clones in this sample may be carry-over from other donors' samples. CDR3 bases: TGTGCCAGCAGCCAAGCGGGACAGGGGAATCAGCCCCAGCATTTT. It yields the protein CASSQAGQGNQPQHF.